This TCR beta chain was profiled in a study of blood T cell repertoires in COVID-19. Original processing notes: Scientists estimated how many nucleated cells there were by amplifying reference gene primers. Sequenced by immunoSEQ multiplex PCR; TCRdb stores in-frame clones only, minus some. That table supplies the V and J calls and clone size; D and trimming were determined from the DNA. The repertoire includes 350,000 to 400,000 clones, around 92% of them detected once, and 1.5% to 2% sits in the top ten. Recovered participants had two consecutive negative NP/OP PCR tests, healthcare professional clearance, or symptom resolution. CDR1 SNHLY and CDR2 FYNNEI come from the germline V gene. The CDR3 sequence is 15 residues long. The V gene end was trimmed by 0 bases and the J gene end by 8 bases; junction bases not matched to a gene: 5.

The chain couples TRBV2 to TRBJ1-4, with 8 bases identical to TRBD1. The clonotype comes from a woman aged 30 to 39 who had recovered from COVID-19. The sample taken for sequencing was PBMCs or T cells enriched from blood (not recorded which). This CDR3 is CASSEATGVGEKLFF. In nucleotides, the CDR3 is TGTGCCAGCAGTGAAGCGACAGGGGTTGGCGAAAAACTGTTTTTT. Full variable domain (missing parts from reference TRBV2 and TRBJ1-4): EPEVTQTPSHQVTQMGQEVILRCVPISNHLYFYWYRQILGQKVEFLVSFYNNEISEKSEIFDDQFSVERPDGSNFTLKIRSTKLEDSAMYFCASSEATGVGEKLFFGSGTQLSVL.